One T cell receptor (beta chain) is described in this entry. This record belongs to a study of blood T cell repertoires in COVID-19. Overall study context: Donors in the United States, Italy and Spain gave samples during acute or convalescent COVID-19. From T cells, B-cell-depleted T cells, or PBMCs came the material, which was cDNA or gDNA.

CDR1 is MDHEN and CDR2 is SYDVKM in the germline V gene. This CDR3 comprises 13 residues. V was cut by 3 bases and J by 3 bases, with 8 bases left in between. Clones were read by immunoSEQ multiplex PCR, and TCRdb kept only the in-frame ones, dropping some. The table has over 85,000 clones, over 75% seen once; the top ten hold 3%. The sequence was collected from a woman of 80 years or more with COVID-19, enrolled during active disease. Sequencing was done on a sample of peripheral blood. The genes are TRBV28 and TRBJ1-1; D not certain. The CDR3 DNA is TGTGCCAGCAGTTTGTCGTCCGACACTGAAGCTTTCTTT. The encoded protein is CASSLSSDTEAFF.